This T cell receptor (beta chain) was recovered during a study of cytomegalovirus exposure and HLA in healthy donors. The V and J ends lost 5 bases and 6 bases respectively, with 11 bases between them. The CDR3 covers 13 residues. Looked up from germline, CDR1 is GTSNPN and CDR2 is SVGIG (reference sequence). PCR employed 60 Vbeta and 13 Jbeta primers. Libraries were prepared by immunoSEQ multiplex PCR; TCRdb keeps only in-frame clonotypes and omits some of them. The table records about 170,000 clones, roughly 79% of them present only once. The specimen sequenced was PBMCs. The gene calls are TRBV30 and TRBJ1-6, with D unresolved. The origin of this receptor is a man aged 40-49 years in good health and CMV-seropositive. In DNA, the CDR3 is TGTGCCTGGGCCGAGGGATTTAATTCACCCCTCCACTTT. It encodes CAWAEGFNSPLHF.